This T cell receptor beta chain was identified during a study of OX40 agonist ivuxolimab in advanced cancers. Study context: The dose of intravenous ivuxolimab that patients received every 2 weeks ranged from 0.01 to 10 mg/kg.

Study results and limitations: More expanded clones were found, on average, in CD8+ than in CD4+ T cells. Doses of 0.1 to 3.0 mg/kg were accompanied by clonal expansion of CD4+ and CD8+ blood T cells by week 6.

Germline V gene lookup returns CDR1 SGHDT and CDR2 YYEEEE. The junction had 3 bases not matched to a gene; V was cut back by 0 bases and J by 5 bases. This CDR3 has 15 amino acids. Comment on this clone: Its antigen remains unknown.

Profiling relied on immunoSEQ multiplex PCR, and the TCRdb table lists in-frame clones only, not all of them. The sample lists tens of thousands of clones, approximately 88% seen once, with roughly 25% in the top ten. This receptor was obtained from an adult with an advanced solid tumor such as melanoma, head and neck, liver or kidney cancer. Material: CD4+ or CD8+ T cells sorted from blood, obtained in a trial of the OX40 agonist ivuxolimab. The gene calls are TRBV5-6 and TRBJ2-3, with 10 bases that match TRBD1. The CDR3 here is CASSLGGQGLDTQYF. The CDR3, as DNA: TGTGCCAGCAGCTTGGGGGGACAGGGGCTAGATACGCAGTATTTT.